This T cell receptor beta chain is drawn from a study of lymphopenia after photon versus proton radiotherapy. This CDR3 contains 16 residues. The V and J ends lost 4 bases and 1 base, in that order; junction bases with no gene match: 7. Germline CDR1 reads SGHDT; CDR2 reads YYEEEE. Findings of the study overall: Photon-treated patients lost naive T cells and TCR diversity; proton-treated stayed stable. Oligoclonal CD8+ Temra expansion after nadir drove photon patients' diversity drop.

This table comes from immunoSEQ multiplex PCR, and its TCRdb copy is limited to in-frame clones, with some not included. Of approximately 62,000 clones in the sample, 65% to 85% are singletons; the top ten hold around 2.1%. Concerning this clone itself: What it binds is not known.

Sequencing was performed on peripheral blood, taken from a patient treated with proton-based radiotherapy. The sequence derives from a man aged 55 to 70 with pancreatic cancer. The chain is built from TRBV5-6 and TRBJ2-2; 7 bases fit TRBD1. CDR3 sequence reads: CASSPWTGMNTGELFF. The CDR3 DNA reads TGTGCCAGCAGCCCCTGGACAGGAATGAACACCGGGGAGCTGTTTTTT.